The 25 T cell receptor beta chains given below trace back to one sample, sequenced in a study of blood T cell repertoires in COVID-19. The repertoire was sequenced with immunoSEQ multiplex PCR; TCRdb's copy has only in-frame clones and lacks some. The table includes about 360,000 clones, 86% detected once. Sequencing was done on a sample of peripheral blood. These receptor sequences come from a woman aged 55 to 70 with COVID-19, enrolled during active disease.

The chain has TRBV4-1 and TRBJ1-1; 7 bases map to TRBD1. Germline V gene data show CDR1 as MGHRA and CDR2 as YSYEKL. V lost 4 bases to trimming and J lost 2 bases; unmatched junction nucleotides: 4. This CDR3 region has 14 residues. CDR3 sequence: CASSPGQENTEAFF. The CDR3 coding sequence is TGCGCCAGCAGCCCTGGACAGGAAAACACTGAAGCTTTCTTT.

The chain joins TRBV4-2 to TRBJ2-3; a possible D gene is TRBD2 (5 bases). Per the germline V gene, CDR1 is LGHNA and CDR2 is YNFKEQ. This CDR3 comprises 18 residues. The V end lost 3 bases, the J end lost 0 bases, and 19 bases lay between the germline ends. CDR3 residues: CASSHFSSGPLSTDTQYF. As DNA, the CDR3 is TGTGCCAGCAGCCATTTTTCAAGCGGCCCCCTGAGCACAGATACGCAGTATTTT.

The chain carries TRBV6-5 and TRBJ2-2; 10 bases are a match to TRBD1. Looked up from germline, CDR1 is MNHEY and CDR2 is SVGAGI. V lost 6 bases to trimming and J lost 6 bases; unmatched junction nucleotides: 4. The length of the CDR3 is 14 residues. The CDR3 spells CASRTGTGAGELFF. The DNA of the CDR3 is TGTGCCAGCAGGACCGGGACAGGGGCCGGGGAGCTGTTTTTT.

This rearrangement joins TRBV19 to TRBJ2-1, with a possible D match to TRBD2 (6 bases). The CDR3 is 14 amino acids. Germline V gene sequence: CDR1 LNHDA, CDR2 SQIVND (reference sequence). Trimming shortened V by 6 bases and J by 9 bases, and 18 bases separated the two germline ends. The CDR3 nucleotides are TGTGCCAGTAGAGACGGGGGTGTTACGGGTGAGCAGTTCTTC. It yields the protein CASRDGGVTGEQFF.

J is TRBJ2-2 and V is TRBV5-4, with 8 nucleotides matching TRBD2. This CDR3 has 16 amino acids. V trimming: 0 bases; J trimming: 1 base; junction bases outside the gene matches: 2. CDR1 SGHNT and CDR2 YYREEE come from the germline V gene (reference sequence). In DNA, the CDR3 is TGTGCCAGCAGCTTGGGTAGCGGGGTGAACACCGGGGAGCTGTTTTTT. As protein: CASSLGSGVNTGELFF.

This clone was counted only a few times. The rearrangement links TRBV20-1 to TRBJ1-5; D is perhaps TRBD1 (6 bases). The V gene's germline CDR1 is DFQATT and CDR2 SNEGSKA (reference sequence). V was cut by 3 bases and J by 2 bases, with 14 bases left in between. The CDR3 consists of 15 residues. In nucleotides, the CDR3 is TGCAGTGCTAGTGGGGACATAAGGGGCAATCAGCCCCAGCATTTT. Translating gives CSASGDIRGNQPQHF.

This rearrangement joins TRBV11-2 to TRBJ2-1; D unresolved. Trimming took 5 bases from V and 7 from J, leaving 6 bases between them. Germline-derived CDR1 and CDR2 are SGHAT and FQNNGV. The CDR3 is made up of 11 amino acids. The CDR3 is CASSLTNEQFF. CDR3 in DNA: TGTGCCAGCAGCCTTACTAATGAGCAGTTCTTC.

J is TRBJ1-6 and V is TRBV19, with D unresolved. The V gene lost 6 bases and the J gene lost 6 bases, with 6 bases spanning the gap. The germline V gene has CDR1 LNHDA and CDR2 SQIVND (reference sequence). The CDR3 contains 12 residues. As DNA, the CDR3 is TGTGCCAGTAGAAACAGTAATTCACCCCTCCACTTT. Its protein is CASRNSNSPLHF. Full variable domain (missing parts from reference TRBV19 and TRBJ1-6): DGGITQSPKYLFRKEGQNVTLSCEQNLNHDAMYWYRQDPGQGLRLIYYSQIVNDFQKGDIAEGYSVSREKKESFPLTVTSAQKNPTAFYLCASRNSNSPLHFGNGTRLTVT.

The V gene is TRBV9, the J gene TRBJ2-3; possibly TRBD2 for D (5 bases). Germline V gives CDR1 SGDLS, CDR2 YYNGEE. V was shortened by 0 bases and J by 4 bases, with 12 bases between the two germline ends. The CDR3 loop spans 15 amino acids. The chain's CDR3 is CASSVEMAGADTQYF. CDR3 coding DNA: TGTGCCAGCAGCGTAGAAATGGCGGGCGCAGATACGCAGTATTTT.

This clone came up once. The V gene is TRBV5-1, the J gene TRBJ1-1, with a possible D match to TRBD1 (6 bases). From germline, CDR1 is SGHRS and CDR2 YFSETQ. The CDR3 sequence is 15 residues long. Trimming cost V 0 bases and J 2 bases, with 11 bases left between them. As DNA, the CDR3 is TGCGCCAGCAGCTTGGCAGCGGGGGGCAACACTGAAGCTTTCTTT. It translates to CASSLAAGGNTEAFF.

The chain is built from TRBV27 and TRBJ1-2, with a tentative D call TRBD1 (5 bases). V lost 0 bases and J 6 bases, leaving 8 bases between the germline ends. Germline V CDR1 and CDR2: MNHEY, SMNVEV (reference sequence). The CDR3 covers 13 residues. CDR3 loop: CASSLSHRNGYTF. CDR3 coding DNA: TGTGCCAGCAGTTTATCCCACAGGAATGGCTACACCTTC.

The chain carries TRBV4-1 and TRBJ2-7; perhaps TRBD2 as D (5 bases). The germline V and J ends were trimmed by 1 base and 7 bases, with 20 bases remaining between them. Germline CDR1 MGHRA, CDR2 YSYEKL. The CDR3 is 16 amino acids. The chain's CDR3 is CASSQVGSSVPAEQYF. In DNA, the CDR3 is TGCGCCAGCAGCCAAGTGGGGAGTTCGGTGCCGGCGGAGCAGTACTTC.

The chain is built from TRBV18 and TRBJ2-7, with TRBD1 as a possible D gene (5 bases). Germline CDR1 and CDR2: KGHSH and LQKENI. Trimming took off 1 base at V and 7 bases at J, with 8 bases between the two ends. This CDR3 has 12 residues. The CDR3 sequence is CASSPRQSEQYF. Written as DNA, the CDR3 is TGTGCCAGCTCACCACGACAGAGTGAGCAGTACTTC.

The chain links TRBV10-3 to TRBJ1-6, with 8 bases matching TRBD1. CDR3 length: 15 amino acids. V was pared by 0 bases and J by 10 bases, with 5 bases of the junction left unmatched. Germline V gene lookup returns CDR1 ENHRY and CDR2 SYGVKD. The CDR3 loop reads CAISESQGAVSPLHF. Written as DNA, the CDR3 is TGTGCCATCAGTGAGTCGCAGGGGGCCGTATCACCCCTCCACTTT.

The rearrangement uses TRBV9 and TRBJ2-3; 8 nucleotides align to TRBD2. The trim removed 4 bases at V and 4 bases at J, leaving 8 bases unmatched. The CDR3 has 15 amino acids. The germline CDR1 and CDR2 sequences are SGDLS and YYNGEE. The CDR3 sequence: CASSQRGGQADTQYF. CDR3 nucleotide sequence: TGTGCCAGCAGCCAACGGGGGGGCCAGGCAGATACGCAGTATTTT.

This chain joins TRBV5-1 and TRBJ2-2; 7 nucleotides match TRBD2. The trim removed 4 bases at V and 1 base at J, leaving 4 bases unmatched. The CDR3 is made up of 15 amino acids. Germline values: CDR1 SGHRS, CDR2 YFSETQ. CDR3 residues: CASSRVAGNTGELFF. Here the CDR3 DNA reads TGCGCCAGCAGCCGGGTAGCGGGGAACACCGGGGAGCTGTTTTTT.

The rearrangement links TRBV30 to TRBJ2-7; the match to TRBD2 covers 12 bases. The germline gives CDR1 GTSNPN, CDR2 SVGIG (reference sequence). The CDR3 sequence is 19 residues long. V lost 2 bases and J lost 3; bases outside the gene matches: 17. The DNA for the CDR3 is TGTGCCTGGAGTAGGTCGTTAGCTAGCGGGGGGGCCTTTATCTACGAGCAGTACTTC. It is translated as CAWSRSLASGGAFIYEQYF.

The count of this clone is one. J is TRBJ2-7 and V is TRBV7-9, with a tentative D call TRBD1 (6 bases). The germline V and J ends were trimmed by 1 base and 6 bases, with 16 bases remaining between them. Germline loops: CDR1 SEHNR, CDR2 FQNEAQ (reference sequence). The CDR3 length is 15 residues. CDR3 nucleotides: TGTGCCAGCAGCTTAGTTTTGGACAGCTATTCCGAGCAGTACTTC. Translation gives CASSLVLDSYSEQYF.

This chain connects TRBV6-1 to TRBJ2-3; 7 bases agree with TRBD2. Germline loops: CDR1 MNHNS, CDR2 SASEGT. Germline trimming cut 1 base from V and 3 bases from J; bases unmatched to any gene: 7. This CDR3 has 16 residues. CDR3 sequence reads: CASSEVGGDWTDTQYF. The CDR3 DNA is TGTGCCAGCAGTGAAGTGGGGGGGGATTGGACAGATACGCAGTATTTT.

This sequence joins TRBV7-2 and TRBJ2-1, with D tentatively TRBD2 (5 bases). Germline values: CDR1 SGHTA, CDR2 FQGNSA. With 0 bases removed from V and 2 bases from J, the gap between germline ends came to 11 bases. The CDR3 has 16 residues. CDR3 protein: CASSLAAGPTYNEQFF. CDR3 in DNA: TGTGCCAGCAGCTTAGCGGCGGGTCCCACCTACAATGAGCAGTTCTTC.

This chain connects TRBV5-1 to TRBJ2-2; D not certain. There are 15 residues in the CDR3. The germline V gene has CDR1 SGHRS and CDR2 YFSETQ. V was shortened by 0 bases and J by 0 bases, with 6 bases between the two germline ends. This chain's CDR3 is CASSLAGPNTGELFF. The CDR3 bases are TGCGCCAGCAGCTTGGCCGGTCCGAACACCGGGGAGCTGTTTTTT.

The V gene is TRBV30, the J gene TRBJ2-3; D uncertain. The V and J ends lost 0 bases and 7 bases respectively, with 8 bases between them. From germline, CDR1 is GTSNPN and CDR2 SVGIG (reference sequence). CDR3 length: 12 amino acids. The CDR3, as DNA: TGTGCCTGGAGTGTAGGAGAAAATACGCAGTATTTT. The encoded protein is CAWSVGENTQYF.

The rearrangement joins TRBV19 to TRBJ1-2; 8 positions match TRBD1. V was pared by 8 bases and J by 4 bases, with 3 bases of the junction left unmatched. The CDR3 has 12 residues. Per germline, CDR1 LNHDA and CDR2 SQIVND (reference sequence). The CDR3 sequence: CASLGQGYGYTF. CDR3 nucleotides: TGTGCCAGTCTCGGACAGGGCTATGGCTACACCTTC.

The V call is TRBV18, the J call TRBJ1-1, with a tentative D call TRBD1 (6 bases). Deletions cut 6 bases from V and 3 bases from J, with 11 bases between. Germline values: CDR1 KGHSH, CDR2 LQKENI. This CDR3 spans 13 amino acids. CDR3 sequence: CASSLGTHTEAFF. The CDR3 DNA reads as TGTGCCAGCTCGCTCGGGACACACACTGAAGCTTTCTTT.

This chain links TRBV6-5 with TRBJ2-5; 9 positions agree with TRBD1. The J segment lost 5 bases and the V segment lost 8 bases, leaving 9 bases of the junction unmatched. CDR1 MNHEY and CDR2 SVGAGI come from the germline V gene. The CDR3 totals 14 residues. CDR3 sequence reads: CASRRGDRVETQYF. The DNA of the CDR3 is TGTGCCAGCCGCCGAGGGGACAGGGTTGAGACCCAGTACTTC.